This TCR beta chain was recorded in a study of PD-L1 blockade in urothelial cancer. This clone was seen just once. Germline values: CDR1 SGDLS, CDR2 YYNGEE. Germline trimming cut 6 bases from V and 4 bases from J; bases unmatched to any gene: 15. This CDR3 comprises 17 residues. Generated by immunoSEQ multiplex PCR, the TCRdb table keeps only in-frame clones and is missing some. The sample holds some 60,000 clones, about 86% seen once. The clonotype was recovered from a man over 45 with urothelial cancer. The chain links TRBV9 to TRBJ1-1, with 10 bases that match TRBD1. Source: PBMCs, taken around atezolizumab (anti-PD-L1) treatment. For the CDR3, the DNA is TGTGCCAGCACCCTCTCGACAGGGGGCGTATTAGGCACTGAAGCTTTCTTT. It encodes CASTLSTGGVLGTEAFF.